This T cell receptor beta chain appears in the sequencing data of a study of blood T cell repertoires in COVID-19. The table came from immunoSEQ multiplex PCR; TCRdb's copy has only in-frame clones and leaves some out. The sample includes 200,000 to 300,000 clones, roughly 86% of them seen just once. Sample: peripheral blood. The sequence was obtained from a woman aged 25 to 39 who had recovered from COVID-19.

The CDR3 DNA is TGTGCCAGCAGCGTTGGACAGGGGGCAACCTACGAGCAGTACTTC. Encoded protein: CASSVGQGATYEQYF. The V call is TRBV9, the J call TRBJ2-7, with 11 bases lining up with TRBD1. The CDR3 length is 15 residues. V gave up 2 bases and J gave up 2 bases; unmatched junction bases: 3. CDR1 and CDR2 from the germline V gene are SGDLS and YYNGEE.